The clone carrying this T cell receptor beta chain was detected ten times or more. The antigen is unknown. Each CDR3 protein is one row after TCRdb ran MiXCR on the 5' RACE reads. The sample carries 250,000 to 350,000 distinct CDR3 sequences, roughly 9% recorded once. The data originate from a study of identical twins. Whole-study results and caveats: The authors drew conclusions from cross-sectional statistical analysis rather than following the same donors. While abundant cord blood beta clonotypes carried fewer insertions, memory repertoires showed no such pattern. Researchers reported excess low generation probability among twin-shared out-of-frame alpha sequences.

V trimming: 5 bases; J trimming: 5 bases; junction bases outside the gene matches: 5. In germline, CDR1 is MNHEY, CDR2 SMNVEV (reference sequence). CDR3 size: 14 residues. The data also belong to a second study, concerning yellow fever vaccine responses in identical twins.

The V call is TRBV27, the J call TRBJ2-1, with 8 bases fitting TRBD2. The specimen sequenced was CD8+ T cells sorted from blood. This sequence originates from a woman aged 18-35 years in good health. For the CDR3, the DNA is TGTGCCAGCAGTGTTAGCGGGATCAACAATGAGCAGTTCTTC. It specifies CASSVSGINNEQFF.